The 17 T cell receptor beta chains below all came from one sample that was sequenced in a study of T cell responses to AZD1222 COVID-19 vaccine. The method was immunoSEQ multiplex PCR; TCRdb's version includes in-frame clones alone and lacks a portion of them. This sample's clone table lists over 130,000 clones. Sequenced input: peripheral blood. The receptor set was obtained from an adult in good health.

The chain carries TRBV10-1 and TRBJ1-5, with 9 bases fitting TRBD1. Germline CDR1 and CDR2: WNHNN and SYGVQD (reference sequence). This CDR3 comprises 19 residues. Trimming removed 3 bases from V and 2 bases from J; junction bases left unmatched: 14. The CDR3 coding sequence is TGCGCCAGCAGTGAAAACGGGACAGGGAGGAAGTTGGGCAATCAGCCCCAGCATTTT. It specifies CASSENGTGRKLGNQPQHF.

The rearrangement uses TRBV12-2 and TRBJ1-5. TRBV12-2 is a pseudogene segment. This CDR3 region has 17 residues. CDR3 sequence (DNA): TGTGCAAGTCGCTTAGCGGGGGAGGCAGGGGGCAATCAGCCCCAGCATTTT. Translating gives CASRLAGEAGGNQPQHF.

The chain combines TRBV2 with TRBJ2-3; weak D call: TRBD1 (5 bases). This CDR3 is built from 12 residues. V dropped 2 bases and J dropped 7 bases, with 7 bases sitting between them. Germline loops: CDR1 SNHLY, CDR2 FYNNEI. CDR3 region: CASSERQNTQYF. The CDR3 nucleotides are TGTGCCAGCAGTGAAAGACAGAATACGCAGTATTTT.

The chain has TRBV28 and TRBJ2-7, with D perhaps being TRBD1 or TRBD2 (5 bases each). The germline gives CDR1 MDHEN, CDR2 SYDVKM. Trimming cost V 6 bases and J 1 base, with 13 bases left between them. This CDR3 has 14 amino acids. The DNA for the CDR3 is TGTGCCAGCAGACCCGTGGGGGAATCCTACGAGCAGTACTTC. Amino acids: CASRPVGESYEQYF.

The rearrangement links TRBV29-1 to TRBJ1-1; D may be TRBD1 (5 bases). The CDR3 has 13 residues. Germline CDR1 and CDR2: SQVTM and ANQGSEA. Trimming removed 4 bases from V and 11 bases from J, with 20 bases in between. This CDR3 reads CSVVVGDGQGAFF. The DNA of the CDR3 is TGCAGCGTTGTGGTCGGGGACGGCCAAGGGGCTTTCTTT.

The chain is built from TRBV7-9 and TRBJ1-1; perhaps TRBD1 as D (6 bases). CDR3 length: 15 residues. Trimming cost V 5 bases and J 1 base, with 14 bases left between them. CDR1 SEHNR and CDR2 FQNEAQ come from the germline V gene (reference sequence). CDR3 nucleotide sequence: TGTGCCAGCAGCGCCCCCGGGACAAGGAACACTGAAGCTTTCTTT. Protein product: CASSAPGTRNTEAFF.

The chain links TRBV9 to TRBJ1-3; TRBD1 is a possible D gene (6 bases). The V gene lost 0 bases and the J gene lost 4 bases, with 20 bases spanning the gap. This CDR3 is 18 amino acids long. Germline V CDR1 and CDR2: SGDLS, YYNGEE. The CDR3 loop reads CASSVGSGRGSVGNTIYF. The CDR3 coding sequence is TGTGCCAGCAGCGTAGGAAGTGGGAGGGGGTCGGTAGGAAACACCATATATTTT.

The V and J genes are TRBV27 and TRBJ1-6; TRBD1 matches 8 bases. The CDR3 covers 14 residues. V trimming: 6 bases; J trimming: 7 bases; junction bases outside the gene matches: 5. The V gene's germline CDR1 is MNHEY and CDR2 SMNVEV (reference sequence). This CDR3 is CASRPGGSNSPLHF. The CDR3 nucleotides read TGTGCCAGCAGGCCAGGGGGCTCCAATTCACCCCTCCACTTT.

The V gene is TRBV7-9, the J gene TRBJ1-5; 7 bases agree with TRBD1. With V trimmed by 5 bases and J by 5 bases, 6 bases remained unmatched. From germline, CDR1 is SEHNR and CDR2 FQNEAQ (reference sequence). The CDR3 totals 14 residues. For the CDR3, the DNA is TGTGCCAGCAGCCGAGACAGGGTGGATCAGCCCCAGCATTTT. Translating it yields CASSRDRVDQPQHF.

The chain links TRBV3-1 (or the pseudogene TRBV3-2) to TRBJ2-1; 11 bases match TRBD1. Germline CDR1 and CDR2: LGHDT and YNNKEL (reference sequence). The V and J ends lost 6 bases and 0 bases, in that order; junction bases with no gene match: 13. The CDR3 runs to 19 residues. As DNA, the CDR3 is TGTGCCAGCAGACTACGGGACAGGGGGACCCAGAGCTCCTACAATGAGCAGTTCTTC. It translates to CASRLRDRGTQSSYNEQFF.

The chain joins TRBV6-5 to TRBJ2-7; 7 bases match TRBD2. V lost 6 bases to trimming and J lost 3 bases; unmatched junction nucleotides: 5. Germline loops: CDR1 MNHEY, CDR2 SVGAGI. The CDR3 sequence is 13 residues long. For the CDR3, the DNA is TGTGCCAGCAGCCCGGGACTATTCTACGAGCAGTACTTC. This codes for CASSPGLFYEQYF.

The chain employs TRBV6-5 and TRBJ2-1, with unresolved D. The length of the CDR3 is 14 residues. Germline V gene data show CDR1 as MNHEY and CDR2 as SVGAGI. The V end was cut by 0 bases, the J end by 10 bases, with 13 bases between. CDR3 DNA sequence: TGTGCCAGCAGTTACTCGATGGAGACACAAGAGCAGTTCTTC. Protein: CASSYSMETQEQFF.

The V and J genes are TRBV5-1 and TRBJ2-7; D not certain. Trimming stripped 0 bases from V and 2 bases from J, with 9 bases between. This CDR3 contains 14 residues. Germline CDR1 and CDR2: SGHRS and YFSETQ. The CDR3: CASSLGIEPYEQYF. For the CDR3, the DNA is TGCGCCAGCAGCTTGGGGATAGAACCCTACGAGCAGTACTTC.

The gene calls are TRBV27 and TRBJ1-2, with 9 positions matching TRBD1. The CDR3 runs 16 residues. V trimming: 5 bases; J trimming: 0 bases; junction bases outside the gene matches: 7. Germline CDR1 is MNHEY and CDR2 is SMNVEV (reference sequence). This chain's CDR3 is CASSAHGTGPNYGYTF. CDR3 nucleotides: TGTGCCAGCAGTGCCCACGGGACAGGGCCTAACTATGGCTACACCTTC.

The chain carries TRBV6-1 and TRBJ2-3; 7 bases fit TRBD2. There are 18 residues in the CDR3. J was trimmed by 3 bases and V by 0 bases; bases with no gene match: 12. The germline CDR1 and CDR2 sequences are MNHNS and SASEGT. The CDR3, as DNA: TGTGCCAGCAGTGAAGCCTTACTAGCGCTTACACATACAGATACGCAGTATTTT. This gives the protein CASSEALLALTHTDTQYF.

This chain connects TRBV12-3 or TRBV12-4 to TRBJ1-1; no clear D. This CDR3 spans 13 amino acids. The V end lost 8 bases, the J end lost 4 bases, and 14 bases lay between the germline ends. CDR3 loop: CASGRPSGTEAFF. The CDR3 DNA follows: TGTGCCAGCGGACGGCCGTCGGGCACTGAAGCTTTCTTT.

The chain couples TRBV5-1 to TRBJ2-3; the D is unclear. V was pared by 0 bases and J by 0 bases, with 8 bases between. The CDR3 covers 15 residues. The germline V gene has CDR1 SGHRS and CDR2 YFSETQ. The CDR3 protein is CASSLVRQSTDTQYF. Here the CDR3 DNA reads TGCGCCAGCAGCTTGGTTAGGCAGAGCACAGATACGCAGTATTTT.